This T cell receptor (beta chain) was sequenced in a study of shared clonotypes between healthy human individuals. In germline, CDR1 is SGHVS, CDR2 FNYEAQ. J gave up 3 bases and V 1 base, and 6 bases lay outside the gene matches. The CDR3 sequence is 15 residues long. The protocol was immunoSEQ multiplex PCR, while the TCRdb copy is restricted to in-frame clones and leaves out a portion. This sample has a few million clones, with more than 90% found just once. The chain has TRBV7-6 and TRBJ2-7; 7 nucleotides align to TRBD1. Sequenced material: naive CD4+ T cells sorted from blood. Subset reported: CD45RA+ positively selected. The receptor was isolated from a man aged 18-30 years in good health. CDR3 DNA sequence: TGTGCCAGCAGCTTAGGGACAGGACCAAACTACGAGCAGTACTTC. Its translation: CASSLGTGPNYEQYF.